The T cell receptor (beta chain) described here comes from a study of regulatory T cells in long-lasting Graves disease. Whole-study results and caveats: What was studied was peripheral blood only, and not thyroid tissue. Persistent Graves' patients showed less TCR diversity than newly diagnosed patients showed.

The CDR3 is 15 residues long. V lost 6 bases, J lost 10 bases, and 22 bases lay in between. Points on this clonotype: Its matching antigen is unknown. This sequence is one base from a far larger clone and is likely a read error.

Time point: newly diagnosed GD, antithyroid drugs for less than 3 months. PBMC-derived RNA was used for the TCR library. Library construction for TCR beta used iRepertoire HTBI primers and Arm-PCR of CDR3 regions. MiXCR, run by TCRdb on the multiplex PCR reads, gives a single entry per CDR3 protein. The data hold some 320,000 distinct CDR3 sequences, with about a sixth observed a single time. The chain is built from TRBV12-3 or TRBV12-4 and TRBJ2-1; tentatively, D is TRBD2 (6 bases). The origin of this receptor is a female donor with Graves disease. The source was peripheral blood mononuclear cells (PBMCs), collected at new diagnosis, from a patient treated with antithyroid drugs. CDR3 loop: CASSTSSDEAYEQFF. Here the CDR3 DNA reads TGTGCCAGCAGCACATCTAGCGATGAAGCCTACGAGCAGTTCTTC.